There are a few counts of the clone carrying this T cell receptor (beta chain). This entry comes from a study of Graves' ophthalmopathy and Graves' hyperthyroidism. TCR beta CDR3 amplification used RNA transcripts. Second-round multiplex PCR came after a first-round RT-PCR that employed HTBI primers. TCRdb ran MiXCR on the multiplex PCR reads and lists one entry per CDR3 protein. The sample holds around 400,000 distinct CDR3 sequences; 18% are singletons and the top ten take 1.5% to 2%. This clonotype was obtained from a woman between 18 and 30 years old with Graves' ophthalmopathy. The specimen was peripheral blood.

The CDR3 loop reads CASSLGHPGELFF. The CDR3 coding sequence is TGTGCCAGCAGTTTAGGTCATCCCGGGGAGCTGTTTTTT. The chain joins TRBV12-3 or TRBV12-4 to TRBJ2-2; D unclear. V lost 1 base and J lost 6, with 6 bases in between. CDR3 length: 13 residues.